This T cell receptor (beta chain) was identified in a study of blood T cell repertoires in COVID-19. Germline CDR1 is SGHTS and CDR2 is YDEGEE. The CDR3 has 14 amino acids. V was shortened by 3 bases and J by 2 bases, with 8 bases between the two germline ends. In the authors' methods: It was from reference gene primer amplification that nucleated cell counts were estimated. TCRdb's table, derived via immunoSEQ multiplex PCR, lists solely in-frame clones and lacks some. The D gene and trimming were derived from the DNA, and the V and J assignments and clone size from that table. The sample has 200,000 to 250,000 clones, approximately 82% seen once.

This rearrangement joins TRBV5-8 to TRBJ2-2; tentatively, D is TRBD1 (6 bases). The TCR comes from an elderly woman with acute or convalescent COVID-19. The specimen sequenced was peripheral blood. The CDR3 region has the DNA TGTGCCAGCAGCTACAGGGTAAACACCGGGGAGCTGTTTTTT. Translation gives CASSYRVNTGELFF. The full variable domain, its missing parts supplied by reference TRBV5-8 and TRBJ2-2, is EAGVTQSPTHLIKTRGQQATLRCSPISGHTSVYWYQQALGLGLQFLLWYDEGEERNRGNFPPRFSGRQFPNYSSELNVNALELEDSALYLCASSYRVNTGELFFGEGSRLTVL.